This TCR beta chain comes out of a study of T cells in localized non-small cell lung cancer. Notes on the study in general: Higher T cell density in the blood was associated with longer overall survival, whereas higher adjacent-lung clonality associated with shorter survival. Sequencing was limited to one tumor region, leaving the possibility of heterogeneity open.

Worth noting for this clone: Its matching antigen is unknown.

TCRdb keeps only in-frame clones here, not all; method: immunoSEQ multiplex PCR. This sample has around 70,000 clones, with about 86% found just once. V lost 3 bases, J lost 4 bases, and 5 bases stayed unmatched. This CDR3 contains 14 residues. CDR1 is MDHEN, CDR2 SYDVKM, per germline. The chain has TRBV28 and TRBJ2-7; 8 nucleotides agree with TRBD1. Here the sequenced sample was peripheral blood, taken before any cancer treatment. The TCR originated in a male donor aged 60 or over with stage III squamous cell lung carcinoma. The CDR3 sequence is CASSLDRASYEQYV. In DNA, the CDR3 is TGTGCCAGCAGTTTGGACAGGGCTTCTTACGAGCAGTACGTC.